This T cell receptor beta chain derives from a study of response to subunit inactivated influenza vaccine. This CDR3 has 13 residues. The germline CDR1 and CDR2 sequences are DFQATT and SNEGSKA (reference sequence). V gave up 6 bases and J gave up 4 bases, with 12 bases separating them. There are many counts of this clonotype. Its antigen is unidentified. Findings and limits, study-wide: Authors suggested few new T cells are recruited by each seasonal influenza vaccination.

TCRdb reprocessed the RT-PCR reads via MiXCR and lists one record per CDR3 protein. The repertoire holds 250,000 to 350,000 distinct CDR3 sequences, with roughly 22% as singletons. The chain is built from TRBV20-1 and TRBJ2-2; no reliable D call. The source of this sequence is a man between 50 and 75 years old who received an inactivated influenza vaccine. Sample: PBMCs from blood, taken 21 months after vaccination. Here the CDR3 DNA reads TGCAGTGCCCTTATGGGAATCACCGGGGAGCTGTTTTTT. This encodes CSALMGITGELFF.